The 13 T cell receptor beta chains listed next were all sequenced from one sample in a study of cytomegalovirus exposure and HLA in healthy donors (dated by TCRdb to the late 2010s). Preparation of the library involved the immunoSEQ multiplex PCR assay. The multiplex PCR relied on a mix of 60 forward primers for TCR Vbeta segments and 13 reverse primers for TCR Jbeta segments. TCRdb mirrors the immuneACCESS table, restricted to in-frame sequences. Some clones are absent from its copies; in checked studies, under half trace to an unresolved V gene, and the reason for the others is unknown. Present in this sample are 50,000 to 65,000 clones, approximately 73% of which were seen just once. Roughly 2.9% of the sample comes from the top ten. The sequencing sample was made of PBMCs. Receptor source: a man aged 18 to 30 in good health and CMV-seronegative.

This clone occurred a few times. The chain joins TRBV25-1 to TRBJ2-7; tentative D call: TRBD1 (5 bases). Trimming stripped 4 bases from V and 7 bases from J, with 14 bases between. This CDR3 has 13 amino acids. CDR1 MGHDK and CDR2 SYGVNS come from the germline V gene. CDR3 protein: CASSVAAGWEQYF. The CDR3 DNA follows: TGTGCCAGCAGTGTGGCGGCAGGGTGGGAGCAGTACTTC.

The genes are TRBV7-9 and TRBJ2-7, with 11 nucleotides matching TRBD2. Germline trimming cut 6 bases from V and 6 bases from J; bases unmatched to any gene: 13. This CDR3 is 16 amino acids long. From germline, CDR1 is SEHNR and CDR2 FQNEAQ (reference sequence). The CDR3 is CASSAEGTSGSSEQYF. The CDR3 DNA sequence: TGTGCCAGCAGTGCAGAGGGCACTAGCGGGAGCAGCGAGCAGTACTTC. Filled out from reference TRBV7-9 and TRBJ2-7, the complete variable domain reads DTGVSQNPRHKITKRGQNVTFRCDPISEHNRLYWYRQTLGQGPEFLTYFQNEAQLEKSRLLSDRFSAERPKGSFSTLEIQRTEQGDSAMYLCASSAEGTSGSSEQYFGPGTRLTVT.

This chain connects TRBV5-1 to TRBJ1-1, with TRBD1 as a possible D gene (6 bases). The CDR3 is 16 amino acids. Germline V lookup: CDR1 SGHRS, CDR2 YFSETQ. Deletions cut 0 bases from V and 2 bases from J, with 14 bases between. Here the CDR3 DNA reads TGCGCCAGCAGCTTGGTCTCGACAGGAGCTAACACTGAAGCTTTCTTT. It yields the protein CASSLVSTGANTEAFF.

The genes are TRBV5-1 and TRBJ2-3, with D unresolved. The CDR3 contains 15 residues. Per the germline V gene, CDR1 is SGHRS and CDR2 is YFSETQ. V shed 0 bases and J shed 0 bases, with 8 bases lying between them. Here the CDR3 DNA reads TGCGCCAGCAGCTTGGCTGAGACTAGCACAGATACGCAGTATTTT. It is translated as CASSLAETSTDTQYF.

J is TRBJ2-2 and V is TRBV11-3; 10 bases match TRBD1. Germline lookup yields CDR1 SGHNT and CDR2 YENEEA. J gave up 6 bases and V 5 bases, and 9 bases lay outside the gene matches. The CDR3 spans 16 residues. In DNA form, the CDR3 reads TGTGCCAGCAGCGATGCCGGGACAGGGGTGGCCGGGGAGCTGTTTTTT. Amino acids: CASSDAGTGVAGELFF.

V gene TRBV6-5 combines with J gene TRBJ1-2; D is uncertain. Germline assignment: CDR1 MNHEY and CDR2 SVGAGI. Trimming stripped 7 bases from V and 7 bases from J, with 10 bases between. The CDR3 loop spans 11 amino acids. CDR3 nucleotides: TGTGCCAGCATAAGTGGCTCTGGCTACACCTTC. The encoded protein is CASISGSGYTF.

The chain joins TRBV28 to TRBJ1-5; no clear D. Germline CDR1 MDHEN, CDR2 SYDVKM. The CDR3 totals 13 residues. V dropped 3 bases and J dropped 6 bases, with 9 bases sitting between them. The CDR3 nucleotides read TGTGCCAGCAGTTTCGCGGGGAGTCAGCCCCAGCATTTT. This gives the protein CASSFAGSQPQHF.

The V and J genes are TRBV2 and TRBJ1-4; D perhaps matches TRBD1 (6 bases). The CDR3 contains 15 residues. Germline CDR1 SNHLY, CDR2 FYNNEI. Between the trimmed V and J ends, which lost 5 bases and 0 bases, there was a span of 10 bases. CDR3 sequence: CASSRTVSTNEKLFF. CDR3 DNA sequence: TGTGCCAGCAGTCGGACAGTTTCAACTAATGAAAAACTGTTTTTT. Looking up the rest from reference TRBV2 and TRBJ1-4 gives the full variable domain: EPEVTQTPSHQVTQMGQEVILRCVPISNHLYFYWYRQILGQKVEFLVSFYNNEISEKSEIFDDQFSVERPDGSNFTLKIRSTKLEDSAMYFCASSRTVSTNEKLFFGSGTQLSVL.

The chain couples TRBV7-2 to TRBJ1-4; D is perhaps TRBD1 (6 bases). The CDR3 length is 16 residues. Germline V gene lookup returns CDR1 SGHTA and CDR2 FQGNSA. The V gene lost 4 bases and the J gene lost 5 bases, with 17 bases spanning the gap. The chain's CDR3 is CASSSLGQLQNEKLFF. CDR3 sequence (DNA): TGTGCCAGCAGCTCCCTAGGACAGCTACAAAATGAAAAACTGTTTTTT.

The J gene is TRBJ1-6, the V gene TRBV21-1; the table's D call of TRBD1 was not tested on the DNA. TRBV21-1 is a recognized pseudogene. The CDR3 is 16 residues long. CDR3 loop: CASSRTVRAYNSPLHF. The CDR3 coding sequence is TGTGCCAGCAGCAGGACGGTCAGGGCCTATAATTCACCCCTCCACTTT.

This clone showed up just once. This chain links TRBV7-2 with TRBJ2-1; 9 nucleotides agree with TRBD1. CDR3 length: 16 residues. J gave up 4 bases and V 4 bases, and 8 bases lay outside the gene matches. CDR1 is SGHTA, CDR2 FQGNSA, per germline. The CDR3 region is CASSSPGTGNYNEQFF. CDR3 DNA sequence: TGTGCCAGCAGCTCCCCCGGGACAGGGAATTACAATGAGCAGTTCTTC.

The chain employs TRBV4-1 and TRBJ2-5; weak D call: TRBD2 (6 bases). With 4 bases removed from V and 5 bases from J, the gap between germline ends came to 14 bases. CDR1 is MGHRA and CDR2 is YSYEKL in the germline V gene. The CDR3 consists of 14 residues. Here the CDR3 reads CASSPRGLAETQYF. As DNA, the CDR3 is TGCGCCAGCAGCCCTAGAGGGCTAGCGGAGACCCAGTACTTC.

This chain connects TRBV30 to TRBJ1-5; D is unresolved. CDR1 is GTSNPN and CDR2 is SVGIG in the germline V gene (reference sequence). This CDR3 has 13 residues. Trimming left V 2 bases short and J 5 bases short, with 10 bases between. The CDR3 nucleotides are TGTGCCTGGAGTTCACAGTCCGATCAGCCCCAGCATTTT. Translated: CAWSSQSDQPQHF.